A single sample gave rise to the 16 T cell receptor beta chains below, sequenced in a study of T cells after somatic rescue of genetic block. The method was immunoSEQ multiplex PCR; TCRdb's version includes in-frame clones alone and lacks a portion of them. The data show over 95,000 clones, about 90% seen once. Sequencing input: peripheral blood mononuclear cells (PBMCs). The receptors originated from a woman aged 18-29 years.

The chain couples TRBV2 to TRBJ1-4, with D uncertain. In germline, CDR1 is SNHLY, CDR2 FYNNEI. V was clipped by 6 bases and J by 8 bases, with 13 bases between them. This CDR3 region has 13 residues. The CDR3 DNA is TGTGCCAGCAGCCCCACGGGGAGAGAAAAACTGTTTTTT. Translated: CASSPTGREKLFF. Drawing the rest from reference TRBV2 and TRBJ1-4, the complete variable domain is EPEVTQTPSHQVTQMGQEVILRCVPISNHLYFYWYRQILGQKVEFLVSFYNNEISEKSEIFDDQFSVERPDGSNFTLKIRSTKLEDSAMYFCASSPTGREKLFFGSGTQLSVL.

The rearrangement joins TRBV5-1 to TRBJ1-2; the D is unclear. This CDR3 has 12 amino acids. Germline assignment: CDR1 SGHRS and CDR2 YFSETQ. V lost 7 bases, J lost 8 bases, and 15 bases lay in between. CDR3 coding DNA: TGCGCCAGCTCTAAACCCGGGAGCGGCTACACCTTC. Its protein is CASSKPGSGYTF.

V usage is TRBV6-1 and J usage is TRBJ1-4; possibly TRBD1 for D (6 bases). Germline V gene lookup returns CDR1 MNHNS and CDR2 SASEGT. The CDR3 loop spans 18 amino acids. With 1 base removed from V and 1 base from J, the gap between germline ends came to 16 bases. The CDR3 reads CASSEDETGWGTNEKLFF. CDR3 in DNA: TGTGCCAGCAGTGAAGATGAAACAGGGTGGGGAACTAATGAAAAACTGTTTTTT.

This chain uses TRBV14 with TRBJ1-1, with D uncertain. The CDR3 has 14 amino acids. Germline V gene data show CDR1 as SGHDN and CDR2 as FVKESK. V was clipped by 2 bases and J by 2 bases, with 9 bases between them. This chain's CDR3 is CASSQLLGNTEAFF. CDR3 in DNA: TGTGCCAGCAGCCAACTTTTAGGCAACACTGAAGCTTTCTTT.

V gene TRBV7-9 combines with J gene TRBJ1-4; D gene uncertain. This CDR3 is 15 amino acids long. Germline-derived CDR1 and CDR2 are SEHNR and FQNEAQ (reference sequence). V was cut by 4 bases and J by 4 bases, with 13 bases left in between. The CDR3 DNA is TGTGCCAGCAGCTCCCACTCGGTGATTAATGAAAAACTGTTTTTT. It encodes CASSSHSVINEKLFF.

This chain connects TRBV7-9 to TRBJ2-5; 7 bases map to TRBD1. Trimming at V came to 11 bases and at J to 1 base, leaving 7 bases not matched to a gene. The CDR3 loop spans 13 amino acids. Germline CDR1 SEHNR, CDR2 FQNEAQ (reference sequence). The CDR3 loop is CAVSGGAQETQYF. DNA of the CDR3: TGTGCCGTATCAGGGGGAGCCCAAGAGACCCAGTACTTC. The full variable domain, with the rest looked up from reference TRBV7-9 and TRBJ2-5, is DTGVSQNPRHKITKRGQNVTFRCDPISEHNRLYWYRQTLGQGPEFLTYFQNEAQLEKSRLLSDRFSAERPKGSFSTLEIQRTEQGDSAMYLCAVSGGAQETQYFGPGTRLLVL.

CDR3 DNA: TGTGCCAGCAGCTTGGGGGCAACAGGGCCTCACTCTGGAAACACCATATATTTT. Translated, it gives CASSLGATGPHSGNTIYF. The J gene is TRBJ1-3, the V gene TRBV5-5, with D possibly being TRBD1 (6 bases). The CDR3 sequence is 18 residues long. V lost 0 bases and J lost 0, with 16 bases in between. In germline, CDR1 is SGHKS, CDR2 YYEKEE (reference sequence).

V and J are TRBV5-1 and TRBJ2-2; D is possibly TRBD1 (6 bases). CDR3 size: 14 residues. V was clipped by 3 bases and J by 1 base, with 7 bases between them. The germline V gene encodes CDR1 SGHRS and CDR2 YFSETQ. The CDR3 nucleotides read TGCGCCAGCAGCTGGACAGAGAACACCGGGGAGCTGTTTTTT. As protein: CASSWTENTGELFF.

The V call is TRBV6-4, the J call TRBJ2-2; 10 bases map to TRBD2. The CDR3 is made up of 16 amino acids. The junction had 2 bases not matched to a gene; V was cut back by 2 bases and J by 2 bases. CDR1 and CDR2 (germline): MRHNA, SNTAGT. CDR3 nucleotides: TGTGCCAGCAGTGACCTAGCGGGGGCCAACACCGGGGAGCTGTTTTTT. Protein product: CASSDLAGANTGELFF.

The CDR3 region is CASSALGASEAFF. CDR3 DNA sequence: TGTGCCAGCAGCGCTCTCGGGGCTAGTGAAGCTTTCTTT. The gene calls are TRBV7-2 and TRBJ1-1, with D maybe TRBD1 (5 bases). V lost 5 bases and J 7 bases, leaving 14 bases between the germline ends. This CDR3 has 13 residues. Looked up from germline, CDR1 is SGHTA and CDR2 is FQGNSA.

The chain combines TRBV6-1 with TRBJ1-5; no firm D call. The germline V gene encodes CDR1 MNHNS and CDR2 SASEGT. The CDR3 loop spans 15 amino acids. Trimming took 3 bases from V and 2 from J, leaving 11 bases between them. The CDR3 region is CASSDIIRGNQPQHF. For the CDR3, the DNA is TGTGCCAGCAGTGATATAATAAGAGGCAATCAGCCCCAGCATTTT.

The chain carries TRBV4-2 and TRBJ2-7; tentatively, D is TRBD2 (6 bases). Germline V lookup: CDR1 LGHNA, CDR2 YNFKEQ. CDR3 size: 14 residues. The V end lost 2 bases, the J end lost 7 bases, and 15 bases lay between the germline ends. The CDR3 nucleotides are TGTGCCAGCAGCCAACGGAAGGGAGGCGGGGAGCAGTACTTC. The encoded protein is CASSQRKGGGEQYF.

The chain joins TRBV18 to TRBJ1-1, with 7 bases aligning to TRBD1. From germline, CDR1 is KGHSH and CDR2 LQKENI. With 7 bases clipped from V and 2 bases from J, the junction kept 4 bases outside the gene matches. CDR3 length: 13 residues. DNA of the CDR3: TGTGCCAGCTGCCAGGGGGGAAACACTGAAGCTTTCTTT. Its translation is CASCQGGNTEAFF.

V usage is TRBV27 and J usage is TRBJ2-1; perhaps TRBD2 as D (6 bases). Trimming cost V 3 bases and J 5 bases, with 8 bases left between them. The CDR3 length is 13 residues. Germline CDR1 and CDR2: MNHEY and SMNVEV (reference sequence). The DNA for the CDR3 is TGTGCCAGCAGTTTGGACTATGACAATGAGCAGTTCTTC. Translating gives CASSLDYDNEQFF.

V gene TRBV6-5 combines with J gene TRBJ1-1; the D gene is possibly TRBD1 (5 bases). Germline V lookup: CDR1 MNHEY, CDR2 SVGAGI. The CDR3 has 14 amino acids. The V end lost 5 bases, the J end lost 4 bases, and 14 bases lay between the germline ends. The CDR3 DNA follows: TGTGCCAGCAGTGCGAGGGGCCTCTTCACTGAAGCTTTCTTT. This gives the protein CASSARGLFTEAFF.

The chain couples TRBV4-3 to TRBJ1-2, with TRBD1 matching 8 bases. The CDR3 has 18 residues. Germline V gene data show CDR1 as LGHNA and CDR2 as YSLEER. The trim removed 4 bases at V and 4 bases at J, leaving 17 bases unmatched. Here the CDR3 reads CASSLKDIGQGHLYGYTF. The CDR3 DNA reads as TGCGCCAGCAGCCTCAAGGATATAGGACAGGGCCACCTCTATGGCTACACCTTC.